In this sample, the clone carrying this T cell receptor (beta chain) turned up a few times. Its antigen is not identified. 13 Jbeta primers and 60 Vbeta primers were used for the PCR. Measured with immunoSEQ multiplex PCR; TCRdb has only the in-frame clones, and not every one. Of around 140,000 clones listed, 75% to 80% are singletons. The record originates from a study of cytomegalovirus exposure and HLA in healthy donors. Study findings and constraints: It was assumed in the presence/absence analyses that sequencing depth was roughly uniform across donors. Rare TCR sequences dominated, though some public TCRs recurred in many donors. Specificity for CMV antigens was confirmed in vitro for a few of the CMV-associated chains.

The receptor was derived from a woman aged 55-69 years in good health and CMV-seronegative. Sequenced sample: PBMCs.

The CDR3 region is CASSELGTSGTYEQYF. In DNA form, the CDR3 reads TGTGCCAGCAGTGAACTAGGAACTAGCGGTACCTACGAGCAGTACTTC. The J gene is TRBJ2-7, the V gene TRBV25-1; 8 bases align to TRBD2. V dropped 2 bases and J dropped 2; count of bases not matched to a gene: 8. Germline CDR1 MGHDK, CDR2 SYGVNS. The CDR3 totals 16 residues.